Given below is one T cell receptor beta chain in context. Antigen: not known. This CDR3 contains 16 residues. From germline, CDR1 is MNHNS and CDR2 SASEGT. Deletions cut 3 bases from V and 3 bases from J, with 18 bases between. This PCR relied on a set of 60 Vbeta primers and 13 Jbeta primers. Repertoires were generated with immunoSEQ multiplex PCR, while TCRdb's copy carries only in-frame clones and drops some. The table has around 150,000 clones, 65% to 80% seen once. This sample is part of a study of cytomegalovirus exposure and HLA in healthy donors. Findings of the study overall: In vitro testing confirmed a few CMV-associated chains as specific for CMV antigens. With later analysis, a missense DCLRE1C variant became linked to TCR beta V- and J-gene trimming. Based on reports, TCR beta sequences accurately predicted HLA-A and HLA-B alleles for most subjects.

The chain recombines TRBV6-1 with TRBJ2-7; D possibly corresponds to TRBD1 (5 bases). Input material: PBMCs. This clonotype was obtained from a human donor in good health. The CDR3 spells CASSDQLGTGSYEQYF. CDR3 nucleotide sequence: TGTGCCAGCAGTGACCAGTTAGGAACAGGAAGCTACGAGCAGTACTTC.